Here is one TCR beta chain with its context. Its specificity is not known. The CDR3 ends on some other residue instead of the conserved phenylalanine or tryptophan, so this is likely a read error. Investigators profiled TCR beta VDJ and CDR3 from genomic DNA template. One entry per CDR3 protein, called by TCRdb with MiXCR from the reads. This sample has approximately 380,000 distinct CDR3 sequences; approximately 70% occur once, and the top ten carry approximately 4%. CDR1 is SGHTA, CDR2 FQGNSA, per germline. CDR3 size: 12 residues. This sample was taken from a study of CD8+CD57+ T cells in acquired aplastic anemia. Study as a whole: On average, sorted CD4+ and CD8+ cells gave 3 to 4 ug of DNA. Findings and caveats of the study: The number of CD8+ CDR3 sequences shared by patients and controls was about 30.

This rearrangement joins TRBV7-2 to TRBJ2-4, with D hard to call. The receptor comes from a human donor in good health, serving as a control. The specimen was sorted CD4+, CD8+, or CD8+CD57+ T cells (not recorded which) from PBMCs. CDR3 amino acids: CASSLGGNIQYL. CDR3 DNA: TGTGCCAGCAGCTTGGGCGGAAACATCCAGTACCTC.